This entry concerns a single TCR beta chain. CDR1 and CDR2 (germline): MNHEY, SVGAGI. The V and J ends lost 9 bases and 0 bases respectively, with 11 bases between them. This CDR3 has 13 amino acids. The protocol was immunoSEQ multiplex PCR, while the TCRdb copy is restricted to in-frame clones and leaves out a portion. The data show 68,000 or so clones, about 86% seen once. This sample is drawn from a study of blood T cell repertoires in COVID-19. The rearrangement uses TRBV6-5 and TRBJ2-5; D is possibly TRBD2 (5 bases). What was sequenced was peripheral blood. The receptor was derived from a man aged 50 to 59 with acute or convalescent COVID-19. The CDR3 here is CASGRRNQETQYF. In DNA, the CDR3 is TGTGCCAGTGGGAGACGTAACCAAGAGACCCAGTACTTC.